This TCR beta chain originates from a study of cytomegalovirus exposure and HLA in healthy donors. Study results and limitations: Under in vitro conditions, three CMV-associated chains were confirmed as specific for CMV antigens.

Germline CDR1 reads MDHEN; CDR2 reads SYDVKM. This CDR3 is built from 16 residues. V was shortened by 1 base and J by 1 base, with 11 bases between the two germline ends. As concerns this clone: Its cognate antigen is unknown.

The PCR ran on 60 Vbeta and 13 Jbeta primers. Produced via immunoSEQ multiplex PCR; TCRdb's table is partial and in-frame only. The sample contains about 160,000 clones, roughly 80% of which appear only once. The sequence came from a male donor in good health and CMV-seronegative. This sequence joins TRBV28 and TRBJ1-5; D might be TRBD1 (5 bases). The sequenced sample consisted of PBMCs. This chain's CDR3 is CASSLSQATSNQPQHF. As DNA, the CDR3 is TGTGCCAGCAGTTTATCACAGGCGACGAGCAATCAGCCCCAGCATTTT.